Described below is a single T cell receptor beta chain sequence and its context. This clone's antigen is unknown. Qualities for individual bases were not recorded, and no much larger clone is one base off. Sequencing relied on an Illumina HiSeq 1500. TCRdb redid the processing of the public reads, applying fastp at Q25 and MiXCR, and retained in-frame beta chains. Under each unique CDR3 protein, matching rows form one entry showing the most common genes and DNA. The sample profile shows roughly 500,000 distinct CDR3 sequences; 40% to 50% of them were found once. The ten largest make up about 39% of the sample. This entry is derived from a study of T cell repertoires in cytomegalovirus infection (dated by TCRdb to the late 2010s). Describing the broader study: Recently identified HLA-C-restricted CMV epitopes, whose presentation resists viral immunomodulation, were targeted by peptide stimulations together with well-studied HLA-B-restricted epitopes. Donor HLA type was relevant to the analysis, as public TCR beta signatures indicated carriage of CMV infection together with the matching HLA type. General conclusions and limits of the study: Carriers of CMV infection plus the relevant HLA type were discriminated by the cumulative frequency of public TCR beta family members in the study cohort and in an independent roughly 350-donor cohort. The ex vivo response was dominated by HLA-C-restricted CMV-specific TCR beta clonotypes, which also provided the single most frequent clonotype in two of eight donors.

What the treatment or condition label conveys for this sample: in vitro stimulation with specific CMV peptide epitopes to enrich CMV-specific T cells. The source material was cultured PBMCs, sampled from culture after CMV antigen stimulation. This TCR derives from a human donor in good health (CMV status not recorded). Some clones in this sample may be carry-over from other donors' samples.

CDR3 protein: CAISLGLAGEQFF. The DNA sequence is given as TGTGCCATCAGCCTCGGACTAGCGGGGGAGCAGTTCTTC. This chain is built from TRBV10-3 and TRBJ2-1; the junction holds 12 bases that match TRBD2. Trimmed from V: 6 bases; trimmed from J: 10 bases; junction bases lacking a gene match: 4. CDR1 and CDR2 are read off the germline V gene as ENHRY and SYGVKD. Its CDR3 holds 13 amino acids, cysteine through phenylalanine. Only the CDR3 DNA is retained, 39 bases long and in frame from the first base.